The clone carrying this T cell receptor (beta chain) was counted once. This table comes from immunoSEQ multiplex PCR, and its TCRdb copy is limited to in-frame clones, with some not included. The sample has about 250,000 clones, about 82% seen once. The length of the CDR3 is 11 residues. The V end lost 0 bases, the J end lost 12 bases, and 3 bases lay between the germline ends. Germline V CDR1 and CDR2: MNHEY, SVGEGT. The sample comes from a study of blood T cell repertoires in COVID-19. The sequenced sample was peripheral blood. J is TRBJ1-6 and V is TRBV6-2 or TRBV6-3; unclear D gene. The source of this sequence is a woman of 80 years or more with COVID-19, enrolled during active disease. This CDR3 reads CASSYSGPLHF. The CDR3 region has the DNA TGTGCCAGCAGTTACTCCGGACCCCTCCACTTT.